This TCR beta chain was captured in a study of cytomegalovirus exposure and HLA in healthy donors. The overall study: The Caucasian-associated ancestry cluster contained about four fifths of the approximately 390 genotyped donors. Study-level results: Evidence from a later analysis indicated that most CMV-associated TCR beta chains looked HLA-restricted. The authors confirmed in vitro that a few CMV-associated chains were specific for CMV antigens. Association of a missense DCLRE1C variant with TCR beta V- and J-gene trimming was reported in a later analysis.

This CDR3 is 14 amino acids long. Germline CDR1 reads SEHNR; CDR2 reads FQNEAQ (reference sequence). V was cut by 5 bases and J by 5 bases, with 15 bases left in between. This PCR relied on a set of 60 Vbeta primers and 13 Jbeta primers. Libraries were prepared by immunoSEQ multiplex PCR; TCRdb keeps only in-frame clonotypes and omits some of them. The repertoire includes about 50,000 clones, roughly 72% of them detected once, and around 8.4% sits in the top ten. Regarding this clone: Its antigen is unknown.

The clonotype comes from a woman between 45 and 65 years old in good health and CMV-seronegative. The genes are TRBV7-9 and TRBJ1-2; possible D gene TRBD1, 6 bases. Sample: PBMCs. The CDR3: CASSPRDTPYGYTF. The CDR3 bases are TGTGCCAGCAGCCCCAGGGACACCCCTTATGGCTACACCTTC.